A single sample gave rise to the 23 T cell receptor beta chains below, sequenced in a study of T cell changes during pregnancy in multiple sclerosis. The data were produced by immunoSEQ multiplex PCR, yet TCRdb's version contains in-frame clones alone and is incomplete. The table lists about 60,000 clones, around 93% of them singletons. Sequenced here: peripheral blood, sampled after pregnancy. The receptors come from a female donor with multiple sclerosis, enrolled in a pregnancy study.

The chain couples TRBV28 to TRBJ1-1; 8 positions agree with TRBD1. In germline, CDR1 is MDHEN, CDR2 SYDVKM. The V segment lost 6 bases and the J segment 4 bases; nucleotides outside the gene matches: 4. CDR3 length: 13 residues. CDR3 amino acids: CASSRTGGTEAFF. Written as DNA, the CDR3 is TGTGCCAGCAGCAGAACAGGGGGCACTGAAGCTTTCTTT. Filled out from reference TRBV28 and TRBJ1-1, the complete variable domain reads DVKVTQSSRYLVKRTGEKVFLECVQDMDHENMFWYRQDPGLGLRLIYFSYDVKMKEKGDIPEGYSVSREKKERFSLILESASTNQTSMYLCASSRTGGTEAFFGQGTRLTVV.

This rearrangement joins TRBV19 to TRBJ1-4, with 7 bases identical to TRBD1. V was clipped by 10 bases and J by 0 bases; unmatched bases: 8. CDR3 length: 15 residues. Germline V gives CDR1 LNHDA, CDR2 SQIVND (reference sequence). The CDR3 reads CATSGTAATNEKLFF. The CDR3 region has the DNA TGTGCCACTTCCGGGACAGCGGCAACTAATGAAAAACTGTTTTTT.

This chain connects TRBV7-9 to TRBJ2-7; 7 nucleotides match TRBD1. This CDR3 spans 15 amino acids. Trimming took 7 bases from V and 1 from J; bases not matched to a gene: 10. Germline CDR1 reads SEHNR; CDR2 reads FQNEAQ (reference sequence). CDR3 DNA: TGTGCCAGCACCTGGGGACAGAGTCGGTCCTACGAGCAGTACTTC. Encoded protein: CASTWGQSRSYEQYF.

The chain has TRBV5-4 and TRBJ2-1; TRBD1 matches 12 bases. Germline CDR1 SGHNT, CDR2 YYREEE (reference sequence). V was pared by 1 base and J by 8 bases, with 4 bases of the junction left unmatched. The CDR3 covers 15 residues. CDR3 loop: CASSLKGQGADEQFF. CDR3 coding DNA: TGTGCCAGCAGCTTGAAGGGACAGGGGGCGGATGAGCAGTTCTTC. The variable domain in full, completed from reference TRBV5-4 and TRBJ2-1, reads ETGVTQSPTHLIKTRGQQVTLRCSSQSGHNTVSWYQQALGQGPQFIFQYYREEENGRGNFPPRFSGLQFPNYSSELNVNALELDDSALYLCASSLKGQGADEQFFGPGTRLTVL.

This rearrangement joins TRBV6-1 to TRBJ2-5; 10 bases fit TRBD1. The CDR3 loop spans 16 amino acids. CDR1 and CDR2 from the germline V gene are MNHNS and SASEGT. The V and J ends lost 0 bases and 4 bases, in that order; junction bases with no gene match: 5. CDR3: CASSEAAGQGGETQYF. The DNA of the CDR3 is TGTGCCAGCAGTGAAGCGGCAGGACAGGGGGGAGAGACCCAGTACTTC.

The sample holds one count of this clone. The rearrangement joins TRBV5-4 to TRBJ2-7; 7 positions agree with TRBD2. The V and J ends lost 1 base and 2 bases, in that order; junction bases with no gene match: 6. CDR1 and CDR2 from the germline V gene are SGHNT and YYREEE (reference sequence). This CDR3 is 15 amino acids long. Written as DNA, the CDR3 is TGTGCCAGCAGCTTGAGGCGGGAGACAACCTACGAGCAGTACTTC. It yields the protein CASSLRRETTYEQYF.

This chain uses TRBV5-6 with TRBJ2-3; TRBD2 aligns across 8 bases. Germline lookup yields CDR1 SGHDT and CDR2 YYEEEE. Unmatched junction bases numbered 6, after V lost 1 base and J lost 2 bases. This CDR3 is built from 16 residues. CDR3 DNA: TGTGCCAGCAGCTTGCGAACTAGCGGATTCACAGATACGCAGTATTTT. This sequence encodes CASSLRTSGFTDTQYF. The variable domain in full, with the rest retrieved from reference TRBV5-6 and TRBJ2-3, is DAGVTQSPTHLIKTRGQQVTLRCSPKSGHDTVSWYQQALGQGPQFIFQYYEEEERQRGNFPDRFSGHQFPNYSSELNVNALLLGDSALYLCASSLRTSGFTDTQYFGPGTRLTVL.

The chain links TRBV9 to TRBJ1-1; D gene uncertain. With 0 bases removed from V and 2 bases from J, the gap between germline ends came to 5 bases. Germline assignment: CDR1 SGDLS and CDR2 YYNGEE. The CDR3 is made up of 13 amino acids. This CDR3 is CASSVDSNTEAFF. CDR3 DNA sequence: TGTGCCAGCAGCGTAGATAGTAACACTGAAGCTTTCTTT. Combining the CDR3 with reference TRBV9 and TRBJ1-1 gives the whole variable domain DSGVTQTPKHLITATGQRVTLRCSPRSGDLSVYWYQQSLDQGLQFLIQYYNGEERAKGNILERFSAQQFPDLHSELNLSSLELGDSALYFCASSVDSNTEAFFGQGTRLTVV.

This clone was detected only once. The CDR3 sequence: CASSPAVIMNTEAFF. DNA for the CDR3: TGTGCCAGCAGCCCCGCAGTCATCATGAACACTGAAGCTTTCTTT. The chain recombines TRBV13 with TRBJ1-1; D uncertain. CDR1 is PRHDT and CDR2 is FYEKMQ in the germline V gene (reference sequence). The CDR3 has 15 residues. V lost 5 bases, J lost 0 bases, and 13 bases lay in between.

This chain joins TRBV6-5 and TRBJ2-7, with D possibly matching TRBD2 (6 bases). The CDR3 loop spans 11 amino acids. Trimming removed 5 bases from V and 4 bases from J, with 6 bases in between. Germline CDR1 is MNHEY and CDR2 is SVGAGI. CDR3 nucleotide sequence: TGTGCCAGCAGTCGGGGGTACGAGCAGTACTTC. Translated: CASSRGYEQYF.

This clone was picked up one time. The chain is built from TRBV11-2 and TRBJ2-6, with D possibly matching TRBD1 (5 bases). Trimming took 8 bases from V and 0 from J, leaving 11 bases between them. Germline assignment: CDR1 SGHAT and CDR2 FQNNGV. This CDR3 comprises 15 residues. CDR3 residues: CASALRGSGANVLTF. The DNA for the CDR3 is TGTGCCAGCGCATTAAGGGGCTCTGGGGCCAACGTCCTGACTTTC.

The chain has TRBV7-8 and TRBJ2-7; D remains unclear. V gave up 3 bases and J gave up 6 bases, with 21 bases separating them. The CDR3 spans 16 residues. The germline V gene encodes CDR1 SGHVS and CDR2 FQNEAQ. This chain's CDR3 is CASSFRVVKVSGEQYF. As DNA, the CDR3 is TGTGCCAGCAGCTTCCGAGTGGTTAAGGTCTCAGGCGAGCAGTACTTC.

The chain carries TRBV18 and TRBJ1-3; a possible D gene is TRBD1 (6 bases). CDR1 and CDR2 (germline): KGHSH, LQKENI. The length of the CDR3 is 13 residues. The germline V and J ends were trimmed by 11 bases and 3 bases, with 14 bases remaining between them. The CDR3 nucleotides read TGTGCCCTGCGGGGGCTCAGTGGAAACACCATATATTTT. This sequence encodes CALRGLSGNTIYF.

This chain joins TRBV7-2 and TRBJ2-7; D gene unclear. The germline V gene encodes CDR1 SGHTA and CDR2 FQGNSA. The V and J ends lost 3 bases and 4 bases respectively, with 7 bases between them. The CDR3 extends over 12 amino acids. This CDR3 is CASSFGAYEQYF. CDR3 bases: TGTGCCAGCAGCTTTGGAGCTTACGAGCAGTACTTC.

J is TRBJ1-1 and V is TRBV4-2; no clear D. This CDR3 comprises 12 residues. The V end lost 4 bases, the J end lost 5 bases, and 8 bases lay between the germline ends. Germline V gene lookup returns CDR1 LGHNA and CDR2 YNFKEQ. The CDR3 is CASSPPGTEAFF. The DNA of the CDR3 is TGTGCCAGCAGCCCACCGGGTACTGAAGCTTTCTTT.

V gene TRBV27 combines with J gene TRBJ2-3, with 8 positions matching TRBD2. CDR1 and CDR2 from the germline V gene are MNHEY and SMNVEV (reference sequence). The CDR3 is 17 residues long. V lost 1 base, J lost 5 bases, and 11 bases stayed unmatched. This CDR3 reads CASSLYTGGSELDTQYF. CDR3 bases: TGTGCCAGCAGTTTATACACGGGAGGGTCGGAGTTAGATACGCAGTATTTT.

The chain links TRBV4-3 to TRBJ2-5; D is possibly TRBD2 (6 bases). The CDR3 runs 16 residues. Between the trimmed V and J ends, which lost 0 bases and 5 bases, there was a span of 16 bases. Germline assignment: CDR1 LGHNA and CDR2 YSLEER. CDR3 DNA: TGCGCCAGCAGCCAAGATTTCGCGGGACGGCGGGAGACCCAGTACTTC. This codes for CASSQDFAGRRETQYF.

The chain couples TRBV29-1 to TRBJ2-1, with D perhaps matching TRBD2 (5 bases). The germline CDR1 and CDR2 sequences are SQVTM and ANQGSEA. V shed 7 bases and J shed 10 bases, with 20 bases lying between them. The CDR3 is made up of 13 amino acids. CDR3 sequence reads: CSARTSPATEQFF. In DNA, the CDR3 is TGCAGCGCCCGGACTTCCCCCGCAACGGAGCAGTTCTTC.

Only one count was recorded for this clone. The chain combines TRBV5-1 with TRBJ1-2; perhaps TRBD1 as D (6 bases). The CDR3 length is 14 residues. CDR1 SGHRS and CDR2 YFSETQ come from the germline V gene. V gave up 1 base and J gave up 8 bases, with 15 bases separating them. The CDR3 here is CASSLLAGAIGYTF. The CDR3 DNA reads TGCGCCAGCAGCTTGTTAGCAGGGGCGATCGGCTACACCTTC.

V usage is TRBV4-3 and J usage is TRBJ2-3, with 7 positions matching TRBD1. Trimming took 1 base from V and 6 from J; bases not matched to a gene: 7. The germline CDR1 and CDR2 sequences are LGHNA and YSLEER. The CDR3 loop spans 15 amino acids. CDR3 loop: CASSQGLQGRDTQYF. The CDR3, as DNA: TGCGCCAGCAGCCAAGGTTTACAGGGGCGGGATACGCAGTATTTT.

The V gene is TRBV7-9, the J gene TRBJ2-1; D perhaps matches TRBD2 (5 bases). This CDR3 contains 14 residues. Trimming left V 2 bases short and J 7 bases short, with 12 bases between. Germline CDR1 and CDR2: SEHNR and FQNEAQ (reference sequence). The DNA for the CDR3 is TGTGCCAGCAGCTTAACCGGGATAGAGAATGAGCAGTTCTTC. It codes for CASSLTGIENEQFF.

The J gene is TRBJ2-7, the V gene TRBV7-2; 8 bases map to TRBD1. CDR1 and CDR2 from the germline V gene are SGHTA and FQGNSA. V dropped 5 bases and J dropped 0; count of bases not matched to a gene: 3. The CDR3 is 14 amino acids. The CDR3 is CASSRDRSSYEQYF. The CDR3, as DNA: TGTGCCAGCAGCCGGGACAGGTCCTCCTACGAGCAGTACTTC.

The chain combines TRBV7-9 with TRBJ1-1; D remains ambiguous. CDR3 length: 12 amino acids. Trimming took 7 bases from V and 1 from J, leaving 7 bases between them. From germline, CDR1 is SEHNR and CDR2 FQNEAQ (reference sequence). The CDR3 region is CASKTSNTEAFF. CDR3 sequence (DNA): TGTGCCAGCAAAACATCGAACACTGAAGCTTTCTTT.